The T cell receptor beta chain described here comes from a study of blood T cell repertoires in COVID-19. The overall study: Spain, Italy and the United States supplied samples that represented acute and convalescent COVID-19. T cells, B-cell-depleted T cells, or PBMCs provided the cDNA or gDNA that served as material.

In assigning cohorts, the study relied on participant-reported clinical history. Produced via immunoSEQ multiplex PCR; TCRdb's table is partial and in-frame only. The sample lists hundreds of thousands of clones; roughly 89% were seen once. Germline V gives CDR1 MNHEY, CDR2 SMNVEV (reference sequence). Trimming removed 5 bases at V and 0 bases at J, with 10 bases between. The CDR3 has 15 amino acids. The sample was PBMCs or T cells enriched from blood (not recorded which). The receptor was isolated from a woman aged 18-29 years who had recovered from COVID-19. The gene calls are TRBV27 and TRBJ1-4, with D perhaps matching TRBD1 (5 bases). CDR3 nucleotide sequence: TGTGCCAGCAGTCTCGAGACAGCAACTAATGAAAAACTGTTTTTT. It specifies CASSLETATNEKLFF.